The 17 T cell receptor beta chains below all came from one sample that was sequenced in a study of tumor and adjacent non-tumor tissue in lung cancer. The library came from three nested PCR rounds adapted from ARM-PCR protocols. Using its own MiXCR run on the multiplex PCR reads, TCRdb lists one record per CDR3 protein. The top ten hold 30% of the sample, which has 90,000 to 100,000 distinct CDR3 sequences, 80% seen once. RNA was extracted from bulk tissue without any cell sorting. More than 3 cm separated this lung sample from the edge of the tumor. The sequenced sample consisted of distant non-tumor lung tissue. All receptors derive from a man in his 60s with small cell lung cancer.

Remarks on this clonotype: One end of the junction does not line up with germline, which may come from a read error. The rearrangement uses TRBV12-3 or TRBV12-4 and TRBJ2-5, with a possible D match to TRBD2 (5 bases). This CDR3 comprises 13 residues. This CDR3 is CVNSSQSGETQYF. CDR3 DNA: TGTGTCAACAGTTCTCAATCCGGGGAGACTCAGTACTTC.

This clonotype was counted at least ten times. The chain joins TRBV28 to TRBJ2-5; 8 bases are a match to TRBD1. Germline-derived CDR1 and CDR2 are MDHEN and SYDVKM. Trimming removed 5 bases from V and 5 bases from J; junction bases left unmatched: 10. The length of the CDR3 is 15 residues. CDR3 sequence reads: CASSPTGAPDETQYF. CDR3 coding DNA: TGTGCCAGCAGTCCGACAGGGGCCCCTGACGAGACCCAGTACTTC.

Details on this clonotype: The junction differs from germline at one of its ends, possibly a read error. The chain uses TRBV20-1 and TRBJ1-1; no definite D call. The germline V gene encodes CDR1 DFQATT and CDR2 SNEGSKA (reference sequence). The CDR3 loop spans 12 amino acids. CDR3 sequence: CNARGFEVEAFF. The DNA of the CDR3 is TGCAATGCTAGAGGGTTTGAAGTTGAGGCTTTCTTT.

Notes on this clonotype: One junction end disagrees with the germline gene, perhaps due to a read error. CDR3 sequence (DNA): TGTGTCAGCAGTGGTCAGATTGGAAACATCATATATTTT. Encoded protein: CVSSGQIGNIIYF. The chain links TRBV12-3 or TRBV12-4 to TRBJ1-3; D is undetermined. The CDR3 is 13 amino acids.

This clonotype was seen repeatedly, ten times or more. This chain joins TRBV20-1 and TRBJ2-3, with 8 nucleotides matching TRBD2. With V trimmed by 0 bases and J by 1 base, 3 bases remained unmatched. Germline CDR1 reads DFQATT; CDR2 reads SNEGSKA (reference sequence). The length of the CDR3 is 15 residues. The CDR3 bases are TGCAGTGCTAGAGATATAGCGGGACGCACAGATACGCAGTATTTT. This translates into CSARDIAGRTDTQYF.

Notes on this clonotype: Just one base apart from a much larger clone, this may be a read error. V usage is TRBV20-1 and J usage is TRBJ2-7; D is possibly TRBD1 or TRBD2 (5 bases each). The V gene lost 7 bases and the J gene lost 2 bases, with 15 bases spanning the gap. The CDR3 length is 13 residues. Per germline, CDR1 DFQATT and CDR2 SNEGSKA (reference sequence). DNA for the CDR3: TGCAGTGTTGCGAGCCGGGACCCCTACGAGCAGTACTTC. As protein: CSVASRDPYEQYF.

The rearrangement joins TRBV6-2 or TRBV6-3 to TRBJ2-7; a possible D gene is TRBD1 (6 bases). Trimming stripped 4 bases from V and 7 bases from J, with 20 bases between. This CDR3 has 15 amino acids. Germline lookup yields CDR1 MNHEY and CDR2 SVGEGT. This CDR3 reads CASSCARGGIYEQYF. The CDR3 DNA follows: TGTGCCAGCAGTTGCGCCCGAGGGGGAATTTATGAGCAGTACTTC.

With regard to this clonotype: A junction end diverges from the germline sequence, so it may reflect a read error. The CDR3 nucleotides read TGCGCCAACAGTGAGGGACTAGCTGGGAGGGGCTACACAGATACGCAGTATTTT. Protein: CANSEGLAGRGYTDTQYF. The genes are TRBV10-1 and TRBJ2-3, with TRBD2 matching 9 bases. This CDR3 spans 18 amino acids. Germline CDR1 is WNHNN and CDR2 is SYGVQD (reference sequence).

To note about this clonotype: Because it lacks the conserved phenylalanine or tryptophan at the end, this CDR3 is likely a read error. The CDR3 spells CACSMASGTANTEAFC. CDR3 bases: TGTGCCTGCAGCATGGCCTCCGGGACAGCGAACACTGAAGCTTTCTGT. The gene calls are TRBV5-6 and TRBJ1-1; TRBD1 agrees at 7 bases. The CDR3 runs 16 residues. Per germline, CDR1 SGHDT and CDR2 YYEEEE.

This chain connects TRBV28 to TRBJ2-7, with D perhaps matching TRBD2 (5 bases). The length of the CDR3 is 14 residues. Germline assignment: CDR1 MDHEN and CDR2 SYDVKM. Trimming cost V 7 bases and J 0 bases, with 13 bases left between them. CDR3 sequence (DNA): TGTGCCAGCATGTTCCCTCGGGGCTCCTACGAGCAGTACTTC. Protein: CASMFPRGSYEQYF.

The chain links TRBV6-2 or TRBV6-3 to TRBJ2-2, with D uncertain. Germline lookup yields CDR1 MNHEY and CDR2 SVGEGT. The V end lost 4 bases, the J end lost 10 bases, and 10 bases lay between the germline ends. This CDR3 has 12 amino acids. CDR3 protein: CASSSQAVELFF. DNA of the CDR3: TGTGCCAGCAGTTCACAAGCTGTGGAGCTGTTTTTT.

Worth noting for this clonotype: The germline gene is not matched at one end of the junction; a read error may be the cause. The rearrangement joins TRBV6-5 to TRBJ2-1; TRBD2 agrees at 11 bases. The germline V gene has CDR1 MNHEY and CDR2 SVGAGI. CDR3 length equals 17 residues. The CDR3, as DNA: TGTGCCAGCAGTTACCCGATCTGGGGACTAGCGGACAATGAGCAGACCTTC. Encoded protein: CASSYPIWGLADNEQTF.

Of note for this clonotype: The junction departs from germline at one end; a sequencing error may be responsible. The CDR3 sequence: CASSLTGLANEKLPF. The CDR3 DNA reads as TGTGCCAGTAGCTTAACAGGACTGGCCAATGAAAAACTGCCTTTT. V gene TRBV11-2 combines with J gene TRBJ1-4, with D maybe TRBD1 (5 bases). The CDR3 loop spans 15 amino acids. CDR1 and CDR2 from the germline V gene are SGHAT and FQNNGV. Using reference TRBV11-2 and TRBJ1-4 for the parts outside the CDR3, the full variable domain is EAGVAQSPRYKIIEKRQSVAFWCNPISGHATLYWYQQILGQGPKLLIQFQNNGVVDDSQLPKDRFSAERLKGVDSTLKIQPAKLEDSAVYLCASSLTGLANEKLPFGSGTQLSVL.

Points on this clonotype: A read error is possible here, since a much larger clone lies one base away. The rearrangement links TRBV28 to TRBJ1-1; D gene unclear. The CDR3 covers 13 residues. The germline V gene encodes CDR1 MDHEN and CDR2 SYDVKM. The CDR3 coding sequence is TGTGACAGCAACTCGGTCGGGTTCGCTGAAGCTTTCTTT. Translating it yields CDSNSVGFAEAFF. The entire variable domain, with the rest obtained from reference TRBV28 and TRBJ1-1, is as follows: DVKVTQSSRYLVKRTGEKVFLECVQDMDHENMFWYRQDPGLGLRLIYFSYDVKMKEKGDIPEGYSVSREKKERFSLILESASTNQTSMYLCDSNSVGFAEAFFGQGTRLTVV.

V and J are TRBV5-6 and TRBJ2-1, with TRBD1 as a possible D gene (5 bases). Between the trimmed V and J ends, which lost 1 base and 7 bases, there was a span of 9 bases. The CDR3 spans 13 residues. Germline V gene data show CDR1 as SGHDT and CDR2 as YYEEEE. The CDR3 DNA reads as TGTGCCAGCAGCTTGACCAGGGCGAATGAGCAGTTCTTC. Amino acid sequence: CASSLTRANEQFF.

Comment on this clonotype: Without the conserved terminal phenylalanine or tryptophan, this CDR3 likely stems from a read error. This chain joins TRBV5-6 and TRBJ2-6; D could derive from TRBD1 or TRBD2 (5 bases each). Germline CDR1 reads SGHDT; CDR2 reads YYEEEE. The CDR3 contains 15 residues. The CDR3 sequence is CASSLDNSGANALTY. The CDR3 coding sequence is TGTGCCAGCAGCTTAGACAATTCCGGGGCCAACGCCCTGACTTAC.

In the case of this clonotype: Germline is not matched at one junction end, which may reflect a read error. V gene TRBV24-1 combines with J gene TRBJ2-1; D perhaps matches TRBD2 (6 bases). There are 15 residues in the CDR3. From germline, CDR1 is KGHDR and CDR2 SFDVKD. DNA of the CDR3: TGTGTCACCTCTCCTTCGGGGGTTGGCAACAATGAGCAGCCCTTC. Translating gives CVTSPSGVGNNEQPF.